The 27 T cell receptor beta chains below were found in one sample sequenced in a study of CD8 T cells in Susac syndrome. Random hexamers primed reverse transcription of about 0.45 to 1 ug RNA. TCRdb passed the immunoSEQ multiplex PCR reads through MiXCR, listing each CDR3 protein once. The repertoire holds approximately 160,000 distinct CDR3 sequences, 80% to 95% seen once, with around 0.13% in the top ten. The sequencing input was CD4+ T cells from PBMCs. Source of these receptors: a human donor in good health.

This clonotype turned up a few times. The chain couples TRBV20-1 to TRBJ2-5; no clear D. Trimming took off 3 bases at V and 2 bases at J, with 1 base between the two ends. This CDR3 region has 10 residues. The V gene's germline CDR1 is DFQATT and CDR2 SNEGSKA (reference sequence). The CDR3 coding sequence is TGCAGTGCTAGGCAAGAGACCCAGTACTTC. It yields the protein CSARQETQYF.

This chain links TRBV7-3 with TRBJ1-1; D ambiguous. This CDR3 spans 17 amino acids. V lost 0 bases to trimming and J lost 3 bases, with 17 bases between them. In germline, CDR1 is SGHTA, CDR2 FQGTGA. DNA for the CDR3: TGTGCCAGCAGCTTAACGTTTGCAATCTTGGCGTACACTGAAGCTTTCTTT. Protein: CASSLTFAILAYTEAFF. Looking up the rest from reference TRBV7-3 and TRBJ1-1 gives the full variable domain: GAGVSQTPSNKVTEKGKYVELRCDPISGHTALYWYRQSLGQGPEFLIYFQGTGAADDSGLPNDRFFAVRPEGSVSTLKIQRTERGDSAVYLCASSLTFAILAYTEAFFGQGTRLTVV.

The chain uses TRBV27 and TRBJ2-7; possible D gene TRBD1, 6 bases. This CDR3 has 15 amino acids. Germline V gives CDR1 MNHEY, CDR2 SMNVEV (reference sequence). Between the trimmed V and J ends, which lost 5 bases and 0 bases, there was a span of 14 bases. For the CDR3, the DNA is TGTGCCAGCAGTGCCTACAGGGCAAACTCCTACGAGCAGTACTTC. Translated, it gives CASSAYRANSYEQYF.

This rearrangement joins TRBV5-6 to TRBJ2-7; maybe TRBD2 (5 bases). The CDR3 runs 14 residues. Between the trimmed V and J ends, which lost 0 bases and 2 bases, there was a span of 9 bases. CDR1 and CDR2 (germline): SGHDT, YYEEEE. The CDR3: CASSLVPGTYEQYF. CDR3 nucleotides: TGTGCCAGCAGCTTGGTGCCCGGGACCTACGAGCAGTACTTC.

The chain recombines TRBV29-1 with TRBJ2-1; a possible D gene is TRBD2 (5 bases). Germline loops: CDR1 SQVTM, CDR2 ANQGSEA. Trimming took off 3 bases at V and 7 bases at J, with 13 bases between the two ends. The CDR3 contains 13 residues. The CDR3 loop reads CSVDSLGWNEQFF. The DNA of the CDR3 is TGCAGCGTTGACTCACTAGGCTGGAATGAGCAGTTCTTC.

The sample holds one count of this clonotype. The rearrangement joins TRBV19 to TRBJ2-5; the D call may be TRBD1 or TRBD2 (5 bases each). From germline, CDR1 is LNHDA and CDR2 SQIVND (reference sequence). This CDR3 region has 12 residues. V was cut by 4 bases and J by 4 bases, with 7 bases left in between. CDR3 bases: TGTGCCAGTAGTAGGGGGTCAGAGACCCAGTACTTC. Translation: CASSRGSETQYF.

The chain carries TRBV5-4 and TRBJ2-1; TRBD2 is a possible D gene (5 bases). The CDR3 contains 16 residues. Germline-derived CDR1 and CDR2 are SGHNT and YYREEE (reference sequence). Trimming cost V 0 bases and J 1 base, with 11 bases left between them. For the CDR3, the DNA is TGTGCCAGCAGCTTGGGCGGGTTTGCGTCCTACAATGAGCAGTTCTTC. Translation: CASSLGGFASYNEQFF.

V gene TRBV10-3 combines with J gene TRBJ2-7; 9 bases align to TRBD2. V lost 6 bases and J lost 6; bases outside the gene matches: 3. The CDR3 has 12 amino acids. CDR1 and CDR2 from the germline V gene are ENHRY and SYGVKD. The CDR3 DNA reads TGTGCCATCAGCGGCGGGGGGGGCGAGCAGTACTTC. It translates to CAISGGGGEQYF.

This chain joins TRBV6-6 and TRBJ1-4; the D gene is possibly TRBD1 (5 bases). Per germline, CDR1 MNHNY and CDR2 SVGAGI (reference sequence). V was pared by 6 bases and J by 0 bases, with 11 bases between. The CDR3 loop spans 15 amino acids. CDR3 in DNA: TGTGCCAGCAGCCGGGACGCCGCAACTAATGAAAAACTGTTTTTT. It specifies CASSRDAATNEKLFF.

The chain uses TRBV2 and TRBJ1-2; D might be TRBD1 (5 bases). Germline V gene lookup returns CDR1 SNHLY and CDR2 FYNNEI. Trimming pared 6 bases from V and 10 bases from J, leaving 18 bases between. The CDR3 spans 13 residues. CDR3 coding DNA: TGTGCCAGCAGAGGGGACGGCCGTAAGACCTACACCTTC. This gives the protein CASRGDGRKTYTF.

The chain carries TRBV2 and TRBJ2-1; D gene ambiguous. CDR1 and CDR2 (germline): SNHLY, FYNNEI. The V and J ends lost 4 bases and 9 bases respectively, with 13 bases between them. The CDR3 runs to 13 residues. CDR3 sequence reads: CASSVAQPGEQFF. The CDR3 nucleotides are TGTGCCAGCAGTGTGGCTCAACCCGGTGAGCAGTTCTTC.

V and J are TRBV19 and TRBJ2-6; D gene unclear. The germline V and J ends were trimmed by 3 bases and 3 bases, with 6 bases remaining between them. CDR3 length equals 14 residues. Germline V gene data show CDR1 as LNHDA and CDR2 as SQIVND (reference sequence). As DNA, the CDR3 is TGTGCCAGTAGTATCAATCATGGGGCCAACGTCCTGACTTTC. Translated: CASSINHGANVLTF.

The rearrangement links TRBV21-1 to TRBJ2-2; the table assigns TRBD1, which was not confirmed against the DNA. TRBV21-1 corresponds to a pseudogene. The CDR3 spans 16 residues. The CDR3 reads CASSKRGTGNTGELFF. The CDR3 coding sequence is TGTGCCAGCAGCAAAAGAGGGACAGGGAACACCGGGGAGCTGTTTTTT.

The CDR3 coding sequence is TGTGCCAGCAACCGACAGGGGACGAACACTGAAGCTTTCTTT. This translates into CASNRQGTNTEAFF. The chain joins TRBV13 to TRBJ1-1, with 8 positions matching TRBD1. With V trimmed by 7 bases and J by 1 base, 5 bases remained unmatched. Per germline, CDR1 PRHDT and CDR2 FYEKMQ (reference sequence). The CDR3 loop spans 14 amino acids.

With respect to this clonotype: The conserved phenylalanine or tryptophan normally closing the CDR3 is absent here, so this likely arose from a read error. This chain connects TRBV29-1 to TRBJ2-7, with a tentative D call TRBD1 (6 bases). Trimming took off 4 bases at V and 3 bases at J, with 16 bases between the two ends. This CDR3 spans 14 amino acids. Per the germline V gene, CDR1 is SQVTM and CDR2 is ANQGSEA. The CDR3 DNA sequence: TGCAGCGTTGGGGAAGGGACAAATAACTACGAGCAGTACCTC. This gives the protein CSVGEGTNNYEQYL.

The chain joins TRBV12-3 or TRBV12-4 to TRBJ2-7; D is possibly TRBD1 (6 bases). The CDR3 is made up of 15 amino acids. Trimming shortened V by 4 bases and J by 3 bases, and 16 bases separated the two germline ends. The CDR3 DNA reads as TGTGCCAGCAGTTCGGCGGAACAGGGTCTCTACGAGCAGTACTTC. Its translation is CASSSAEQGLYEQYF.

This sequence joins TRBV7-9 and TRBJ2-7, with no clear D. Germline loops: CDR1 SEHNR, CDR2 FQNEAQ (reference sequence). The CDR3 totals 14 residues. The germline V and J ends were trimmed by 5 bases and 6 bases, with 17 bases remaining between them. The CDR3 nucleotides are TGTGCCAGCAGCCTAGATCTGGCGGCCGGCGAGCAGTACTTC. It is translated as CASSLDLAAGEQYF.

The gene calls are TRBV7-3 and TRBJ2-1, with D tentatively TRBD1 (7 bases). Between the trimmed V and J ends, which lost 1 base and 9 bases, there was a span of 10 bases. The CDR3 loop spans 13 amino acids. Germline V gene data show CDR1 as SGHTA and CDR2 as FQGTGA. CDR3 sequence: CASSLNRGGEQFF. For the CDR3, the DNA is TGTGCCAGCAGCTTAAACAGGGGAGGTGAGCAGTTCTTC.

The chain uses TRBV9 and TRBJ1-2, with D possibly being TRBD1 (6 bases). The CDR3 has 16 residues. With 0 bases removed from V and 4 bases from J, the gap between germline ends came to 16 bases. Germline CDR1 is SGDLS and CDR2 is YYNGEE. CDR3 sequence reads: CASSVERIGGLYGYTF. CDR3 nucleotides: TGTGCCAGCAGCGTAGAGCGAATCGGGGGGCTCTATGGCTACACCTTC.

This chain links TRBV3-1 with TRBJ2-4; D not resolved. The CDR3 has 12 amino acids. Germline CDR1 and CDR2: LGHDT and YNNKEL (reference sequence). V was trimmed by 0 bases and J by 12 bases, leaving 9 bases between them. This chain's CDR3 is CASSQDWSYQYF. In DNA form, the CDR3 reads TGTGCCAGCAGCCAAGACTGGTCGTATCAGTACTTC.

The rearrangement joins TRBV29-1 to TRBJ1-2; D may be TRBD1 (5 bases). The V gene's germline CDR1 is SQVTM and CDR2 ANQGSEA. Trimming removed 4 bases at V and 8 bases at J, with 23 bases between. There are 15 residues in the CDR3. The CDR3 DNA reads as TGCAGCGTTGTGGGGACGGCCGCTAACTATGAGGGCTACACCTTC. Encoded protein: CSVVGTAANYEGYTF.

This chain joins TRBV20-1 and TRBJ2-3, with 8 bases lining up with TRBD2. V shed 0 bases and J 0 bases; nucleotides not matched to a gene: 11. Germline CDR1 and CDR2: DFQATT and SNEGSKA (reference sequence). The CDR3 totals 18 residues. CDR3 in amino acids: CSARDFRPTSESTDTQYF. CDR3 in DNA: TGCAGTGCTAGAGATTTTCGTCCGACTAGCGAGAGCACAGATACGCAGTATTTT.

V is TRBV7-3 and J is TRBJ1-1; D uncertain. Trimming shortened V by 6 bases and J by 0 bases, and 14 bases separated the two germline ends. Germline-derived CDR1 and CDR2 are SGHTA and FQGTGA. The CDR3 contains 15 residues. The CDR3 loop is CASRSSGTMNTEAFF. As DNA, the CDR3 is TGTGCCAGCAGGTCCTCGGGAACTATGAACACTGAAGCTTTCTTT.

This chain joins TRBV7-9 and TRBJ2-2; D is unclear. Trimming stripped 4 bases from V and 3 bases from J, with 12 bases between. There are 15 residues in the CDR3. The V gene's germline CDR1 is SEHNR and CDR2 FQNEAQ (reference sequence). As DNA, the CDR3 is TGTGCCAGCAGCTCGGCCCGACGGGACACCGGGGAGCTGTTTTTT. Translation gives CASSSARRDTGELFF.

The chain has TRBV7-2 and TRBJ2-1; 10 nucleotides agree with TRBD2. The ends lost 3 bases at V and 8 bases at J; junction bases unmatched: 10. Germline CDR1 and CDR2: SGHTA and FQGNSA. The length of the CDR3 is 16 residues. CDR3 amino acids: CASSFIAGGKSYEQFF. CDR3 nucleotide sequence: TGTGCCAGCAGCTTCATAGCGGGGGGAAAATCATATGAGCAGTTCTTC.

The chain employs TRBV12-3 or TRBV12-4 and TRBJ1-5, with no clear D. Trimming took off 5 bases at V and 3 bases at J, with 8 bases between the two ends. This CDR3 is built from 13 residues. CDR3 sequence: CASSRSYNQPQHF. Written as DNA, the CDR3 is TGTGCCAGCAGTCGGTCCTACAATCAGCCCCAGCATTTT.

The chain is built from TRBV20-1 and TRBJ2-3, with 7 bases fitting TRBD2. The CDR3 has 14 residues. Per the germline V gene, CDR1 is DFQATT and CDR2 is SNEGSKA (reference sequence). The J segment lost 5 bases and the V segment lost 7 bases, leaving 12 bases of the junction unmatched. The CDR3 bases are TGCAGTGTTTTTAAGCGGGGTCTAAGAGATACGCAGTATTTT. Its protein product is CSVFKRGLRDTQYF.